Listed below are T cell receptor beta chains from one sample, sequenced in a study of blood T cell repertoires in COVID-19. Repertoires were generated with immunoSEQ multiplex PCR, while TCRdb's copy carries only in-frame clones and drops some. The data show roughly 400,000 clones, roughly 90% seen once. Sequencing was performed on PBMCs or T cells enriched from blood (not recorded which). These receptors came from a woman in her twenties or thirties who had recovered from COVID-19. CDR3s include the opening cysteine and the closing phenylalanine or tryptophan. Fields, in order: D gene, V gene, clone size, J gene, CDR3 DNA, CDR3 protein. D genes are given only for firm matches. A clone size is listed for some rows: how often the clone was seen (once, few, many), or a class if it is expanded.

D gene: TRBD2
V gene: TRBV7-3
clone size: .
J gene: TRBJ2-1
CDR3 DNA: TGTGCCAGCAGCTTGAGACTAGCGGGGGTGAATGAGCAGTTCTTC
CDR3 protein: CASSLRLAGVNEQFF

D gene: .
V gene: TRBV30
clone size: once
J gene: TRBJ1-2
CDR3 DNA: TGTGCCTGGACCAGTTACCAGGGGCAAAACTATGGCTACACCTTC
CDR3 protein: CAWTSYQGQNYGYTF

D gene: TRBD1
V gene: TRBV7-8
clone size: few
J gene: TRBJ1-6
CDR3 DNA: TGTGCCAGCAGCTTAAACAGGGGTGATTCACCCCTCCACTTT
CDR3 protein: CASSLNRGDSPLHF

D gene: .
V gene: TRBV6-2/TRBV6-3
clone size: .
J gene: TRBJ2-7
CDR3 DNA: TGTGCCAGCAGTTACTCTGGGGCCCCAGCCTACGAGCAGTACTTC
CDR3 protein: CASSYSGAPAYEQYF

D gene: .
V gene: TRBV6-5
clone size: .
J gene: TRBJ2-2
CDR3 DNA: TGTGCCAGCAGTTACGAGGTGAACACCGGGGAGCTGTTTTTT
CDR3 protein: CASSYEVNTGELFF

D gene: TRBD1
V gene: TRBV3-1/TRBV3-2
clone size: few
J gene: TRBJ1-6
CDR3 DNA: TGTGCCAGCAGCTTACGACAGGGGATAAATAATTCACCCCTCCACTTT
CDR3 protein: CASSLRQGINNSPLHF

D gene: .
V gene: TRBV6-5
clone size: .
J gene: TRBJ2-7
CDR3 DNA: TGTGCCAGCACCAACGGCTACGAGCAGTACTTC
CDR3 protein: CASTNGYEQYF

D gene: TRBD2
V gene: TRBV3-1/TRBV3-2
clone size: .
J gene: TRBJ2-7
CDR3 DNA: TGTGCCAGCAGCCGGCCGGGACTAGCAAGGGAGCAGTACTTC
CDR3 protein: CASSRPGLAREQYF

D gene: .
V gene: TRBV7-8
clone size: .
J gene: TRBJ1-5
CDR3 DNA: TGTGCCAGTTCATCTTCGACAGCTTATAGCAATCAGCCCCAGCATTTT
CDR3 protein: CASSSSTAYSNQPQHF

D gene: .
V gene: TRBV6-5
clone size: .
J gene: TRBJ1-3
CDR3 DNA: TGTGCCAGCCCGGAGAGCTCTGGAAACACCATATATTTT
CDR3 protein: CASPESSGNTIYF

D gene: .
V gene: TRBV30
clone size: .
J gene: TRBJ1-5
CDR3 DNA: TGTGCCTGGAAACCAGGGGGCAATCAGCCCCAGCATTTT
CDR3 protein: CAWKPGGNQPQHF

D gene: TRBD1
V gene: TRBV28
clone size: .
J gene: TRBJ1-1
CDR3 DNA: TGTGCCAGTCGAGATGACAGGGGGCGGAACACTGAAGCTTTCTTT
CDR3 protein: CASRDDRGRNTEAFF

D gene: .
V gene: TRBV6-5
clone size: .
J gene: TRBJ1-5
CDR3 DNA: TGTGCCGCAGCAGGGCTTAGTAATCAGCCCCAGCATTTT
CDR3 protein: CAAAGLSNQPQHF

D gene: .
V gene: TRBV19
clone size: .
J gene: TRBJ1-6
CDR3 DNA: TGTGCCAGTAGTATCAGGAGGGTGAATTCACCCCTCCACTTT
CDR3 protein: CASSIRRVNSPLHF

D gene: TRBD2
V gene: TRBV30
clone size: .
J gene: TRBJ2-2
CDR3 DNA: TGTGCCTGGAGGGGGACTAGCGGGAGAACCGGGGAGCTGTTTTTT
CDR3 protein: CAWRGTSGRTGELFF

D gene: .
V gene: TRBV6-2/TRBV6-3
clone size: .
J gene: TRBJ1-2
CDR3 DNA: TGTGCCAGCAGTTATTCCGCCACAGGGACCTATGGCTACACCTTC
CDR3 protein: CASSYSATGTYGYTF

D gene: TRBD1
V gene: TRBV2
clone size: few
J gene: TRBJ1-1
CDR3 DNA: TGTGCCAGCGACGCCCCCAGACAGGGACGGAGTTGGGACGACACTGAAGCTTTCTTT
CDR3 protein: CASDAPRQGRSWDDTEAFF

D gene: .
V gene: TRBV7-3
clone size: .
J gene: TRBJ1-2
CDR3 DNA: TGTGCCAGCAGCCCAGGGAGGGGAATCTATGGCTACACCTTC
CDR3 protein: CASSPGRGIYGYTF